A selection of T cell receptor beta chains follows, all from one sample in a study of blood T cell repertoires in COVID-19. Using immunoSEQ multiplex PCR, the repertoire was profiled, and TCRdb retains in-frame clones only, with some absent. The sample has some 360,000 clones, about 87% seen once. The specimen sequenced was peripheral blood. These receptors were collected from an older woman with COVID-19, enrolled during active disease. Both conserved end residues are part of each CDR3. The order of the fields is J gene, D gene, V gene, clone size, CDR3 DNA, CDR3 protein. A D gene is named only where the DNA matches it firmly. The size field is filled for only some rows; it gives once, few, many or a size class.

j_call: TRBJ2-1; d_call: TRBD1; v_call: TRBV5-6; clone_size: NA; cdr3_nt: TGTGCCAGCAGCTTATCCGGGACAGACCTTTACAATGAGCAGTTCTTC; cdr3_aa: CASSLSGTDLYNEQFF
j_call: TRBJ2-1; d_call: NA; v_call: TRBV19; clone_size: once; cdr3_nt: TGTGCCAGTCGGACAGCCCCTCTGGAGCAGTTCTTC; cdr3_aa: CASRTAPLEQFF
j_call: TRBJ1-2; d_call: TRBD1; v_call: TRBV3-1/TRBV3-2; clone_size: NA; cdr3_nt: TGTGCCAGCAGCCAAAACAGGGGTAGCTATGGCTACACCTTC; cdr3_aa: CASSQNRGSYGYTF
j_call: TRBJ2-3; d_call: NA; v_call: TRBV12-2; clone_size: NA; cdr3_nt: TGTGCAAGTCGCTTCACAGCCACCCTAGCGGGGGGCCTATGTACGCAGTATTTT; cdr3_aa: CASRFTATLAGGLCTQYF
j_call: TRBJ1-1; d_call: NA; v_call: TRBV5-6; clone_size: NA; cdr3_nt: TGTGCCAGCAGTTTTTTAGTTCCTAACACTGAAGCTTTCTTT; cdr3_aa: CASSFLVPNTEAFF
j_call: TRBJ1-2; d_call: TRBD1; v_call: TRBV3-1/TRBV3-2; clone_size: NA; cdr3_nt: TGTGCCAGCCGGGGGACAGGGGCGAATGGCTACACCTTC; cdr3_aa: CASRGTGANGYTF
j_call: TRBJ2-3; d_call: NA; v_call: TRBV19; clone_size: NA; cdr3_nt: TGTGCCAGTAGTATTGCGGGTAGCACAGATACGCAGTATTTT; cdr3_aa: CASSIAGSTDTQYF
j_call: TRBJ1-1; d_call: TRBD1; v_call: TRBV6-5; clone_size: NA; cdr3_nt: TGTGCCAGCGGACAGGGAAGTGAAGCTTTCTTT; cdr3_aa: CASGQGSEAFF
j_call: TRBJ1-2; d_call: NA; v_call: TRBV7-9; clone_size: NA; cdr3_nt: TGTGCCAGCAGGACAGGACTGGATGGCTACACCTTC; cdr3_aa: CASRTGLDGYTF
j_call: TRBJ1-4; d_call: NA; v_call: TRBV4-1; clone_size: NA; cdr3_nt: TGCGCCAGCAGCCAACTACAGGGTGTTCCTGAAAAACTGTTTTTT; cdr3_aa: CASSQLQGVPEKLFF
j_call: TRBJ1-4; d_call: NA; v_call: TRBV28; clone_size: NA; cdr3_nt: TGTGCCAGCAGTTTATTGAGCCAGGGTGAAAAACTGTTTTTT; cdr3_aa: CASSLLSQGEKLFF
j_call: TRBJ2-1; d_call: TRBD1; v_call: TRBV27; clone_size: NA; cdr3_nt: TGTGCCAGCAGTCCCCCACAGGGGGCCTACAATGAGCAGTTCTTC; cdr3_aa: CASSPPQGAYNEQFF
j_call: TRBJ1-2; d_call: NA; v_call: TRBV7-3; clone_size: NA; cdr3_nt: TGTGCCAGCAGCTTCTCGCCGGCCTGGGGAGATGGCTACACCTTC; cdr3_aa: CASSFSPAWGDGYTF
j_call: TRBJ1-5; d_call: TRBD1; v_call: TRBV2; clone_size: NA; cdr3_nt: TGTGCCAGCAGCGCGGACAGGGGACAGGGGTTTTTGCCCCAGCATTTT; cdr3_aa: CASSADRGQGFLPQHF
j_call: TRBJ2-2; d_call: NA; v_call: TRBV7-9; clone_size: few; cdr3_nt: TGTGCCAGCAGCTTAGCATCCGGGAGCGGGGAGCTGTTTTTT; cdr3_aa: CASSLASGSGELFF
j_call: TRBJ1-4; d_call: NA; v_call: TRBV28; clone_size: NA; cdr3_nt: TGTGCCAGCAGCAAAGCGGGACCGATGGGGGAAAAACTGTTTTTT; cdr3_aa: CASSKAGPMGEKLFF
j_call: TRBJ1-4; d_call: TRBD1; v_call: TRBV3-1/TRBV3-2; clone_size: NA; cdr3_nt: TGTGCCAGCAGCCAGGACAGGAGCAATGAAAAACTGTTTTTT; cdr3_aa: CASSQDRSNEKLFF
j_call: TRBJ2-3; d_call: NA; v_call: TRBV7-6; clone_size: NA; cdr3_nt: TGTGCCAGCAGCTTAGTGGCTAGCGGCACAGATACGCAGTATTTT; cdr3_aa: CASSLVASGTDTQYF
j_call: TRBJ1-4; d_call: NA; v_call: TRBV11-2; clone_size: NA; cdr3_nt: TGTGCCAGCAGCCTTACGGGGGGTAATGAAAAACTGTTTTTT; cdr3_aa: CASSLTGGNEKLFF
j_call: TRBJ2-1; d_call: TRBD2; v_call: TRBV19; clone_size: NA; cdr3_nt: TGTGCCAGTAGTATGAGGACTAGCGGGTCCTACAATGAGCAGTTCTTC; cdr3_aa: CASSMRTSGSYNEQFF
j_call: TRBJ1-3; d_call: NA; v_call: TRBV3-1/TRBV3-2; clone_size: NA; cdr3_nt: TGTGCCAGCAGCCAAGATCTTGGAAACACCATATATTTT; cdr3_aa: CASSQDLGNTIYF
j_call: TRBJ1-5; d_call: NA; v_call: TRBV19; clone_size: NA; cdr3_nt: TGTGCCAGTAGTCTCGACTCGGGGCAGCCCCAGCATTTT; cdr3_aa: CASSLDSGQPQHF
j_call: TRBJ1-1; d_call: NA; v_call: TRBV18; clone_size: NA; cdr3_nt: TGTGCCAGCTCCCCGCTCGGCCAGGCAGGAACTGAAGCTTTCTTT; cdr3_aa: CASSPLGQAGTEAFF
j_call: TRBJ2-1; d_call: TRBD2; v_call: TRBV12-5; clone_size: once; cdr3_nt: TGTGCTAGTGCCCTCGGACTAGCGGGGGCCTACAATGAGCAGTTCTTC; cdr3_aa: CASALGLAGAYNEQFF
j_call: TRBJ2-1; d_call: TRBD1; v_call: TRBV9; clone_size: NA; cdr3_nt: TGTGCCAGCAGCCCCGGGACAGGGATCTACAATGAGCAGTTCTTC; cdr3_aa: CASSPGTGIYNEQFF
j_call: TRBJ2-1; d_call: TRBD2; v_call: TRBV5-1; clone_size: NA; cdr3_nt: TGCGCCAGCAGGCGGGAGGGGAGTGAGCAGTTCTTC; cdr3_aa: CASRREGSEQFF
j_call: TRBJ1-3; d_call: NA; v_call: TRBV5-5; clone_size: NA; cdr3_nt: TGTGCCAGCGAATCGACAGGCACCTTTTTCTCTGGAAACACCATATATTTT; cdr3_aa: CASESTGTFFSGNTIYF
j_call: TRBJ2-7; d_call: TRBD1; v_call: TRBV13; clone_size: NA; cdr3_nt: TGTGCCAGCAGCGCCAGGGACAGGGGGATCTACGAGCAGTACTTC; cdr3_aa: CASSARDRGIYEQYF
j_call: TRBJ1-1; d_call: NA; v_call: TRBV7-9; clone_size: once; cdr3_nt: TGTGCCAGCAGTCGCCGGGAGAACACTGAAGCTTTCTTT; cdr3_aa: CASSRRENTEAFF
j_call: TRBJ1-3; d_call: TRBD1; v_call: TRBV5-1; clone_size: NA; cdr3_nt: TGCGCCAGCAGGTTGACAGGGGGCGCGGGAAACACCATATATTTT; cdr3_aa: CASRLTGGAGNTIYF
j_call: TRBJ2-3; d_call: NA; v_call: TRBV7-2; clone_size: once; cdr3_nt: TGTGCCAGCAGCGCGCCTGTTATTAATACGCAGTATTTT; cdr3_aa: CASSAPVINTQYF
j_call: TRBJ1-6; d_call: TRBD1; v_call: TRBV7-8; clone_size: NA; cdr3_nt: TGTGCCAGCAGCTTAGGGACAGGGCTCAATTCACCCCTCCACTTT; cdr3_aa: CASSLGTGLNSPLHF
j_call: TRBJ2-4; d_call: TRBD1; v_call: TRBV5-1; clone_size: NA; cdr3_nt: TGCGCCAGCAGCTTAGACAGGGCCGAAAACATTCAGTACTTC; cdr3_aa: CASSLDRAENIQYF